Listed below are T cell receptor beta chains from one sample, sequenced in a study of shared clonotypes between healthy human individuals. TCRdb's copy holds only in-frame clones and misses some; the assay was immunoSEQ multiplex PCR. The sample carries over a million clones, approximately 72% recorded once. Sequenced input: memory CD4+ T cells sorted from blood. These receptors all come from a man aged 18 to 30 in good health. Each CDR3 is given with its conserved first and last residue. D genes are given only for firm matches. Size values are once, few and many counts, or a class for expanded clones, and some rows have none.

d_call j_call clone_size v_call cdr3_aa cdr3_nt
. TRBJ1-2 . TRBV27 CASRGEQRSDSGRSKGYTF TGTGCCAGCAGGGGCGAACAGAGGAGTGATTCTGGCCGATCAAAGGGCTACACCTTC
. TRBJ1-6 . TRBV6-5 CASGGGNSPLHF TGTGCCAGCGGGGGGGGAAATTCACCCCTCCACTTT
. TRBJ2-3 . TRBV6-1 CASGGGASTDTQYF TGTGCCAGCGGCGGCGGTGCTAGCACAGATACGCAGTATTTT
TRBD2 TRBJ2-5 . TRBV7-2 CASSPRSGPGETQYF TGTGCCAGCAGCCCCCGTAGCGGGCCGGGGGAGACCCAGTACTTC
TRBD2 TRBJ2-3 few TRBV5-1 CASSLAGGPTDTQYF TGCGCCAGCAGCTTAGCGGGGGGCCCCACAGATACGCAGTATTTT
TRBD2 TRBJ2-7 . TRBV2 CASSGWTSGGFF TGTGCCAGCAGTGGCTGGACTAGCGGGGGATTCTTC
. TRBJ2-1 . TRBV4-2 CASSQDGQTTGNEQFF TGTGCCAGCAGCCAAGACGGACAAACGACTGGGAATGAGCAGTTCTTC
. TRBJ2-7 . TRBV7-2 CASSPRVVSEQYF TGTGCCAGCAGCCCCAGGGTAGTTTCCGAGCAGTACTTC
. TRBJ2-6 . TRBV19 CASSILSGQGANVLTF TGTGCCAGTAGTATTTTGTCAGGCCAAGGGGCCAACGTCCTGACTTTC
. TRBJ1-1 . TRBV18 CASSPVREGTEAFF TGTGCCAGCTCACCGGTCAGGGAGGGAACTGAAGCTTTCTTT
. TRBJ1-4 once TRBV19 CASSIRSRPTEKLFF TGTGCCAGTAGTATTAGGTCCAGACCGACAGAAAAACTGTTTTTT
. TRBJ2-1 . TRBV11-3 CASSSTTGFSSYNEQFF TGTGCCAGCAGCTCCACCACCGGTTTTAGCTCCTACAATGAGCAGTTCTTC
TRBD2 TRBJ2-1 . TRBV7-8 CASSLILGTSSYNEQFF TGTGCCAGCAGCTTAATTTTAGGGACTAGCAGCTACAATGAGCAGTTCTTC
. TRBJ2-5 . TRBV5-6 CASSRLQGGNRETQYF TGTGCCAGCAGTAGGCTACAGGGCGGAAATAGGGAGACCCAGTACTTC
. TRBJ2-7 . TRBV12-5 CASGLDRYYEQYF TGTGCTAGTGGTTTGGACAGGTACTACGAGCAGTACTTC
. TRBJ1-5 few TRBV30 CAWSGQLGGNQPQHF TGTGCCTGGAGTGGACAATTAGGGGGCAATCAGCCCCAGCATTTT
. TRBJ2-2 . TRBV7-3 CASSPARAVTGELFF TGTGCCAGCAGCCCCGCCCGGGCAGTCACCGGGGAGCTGTTTTTT
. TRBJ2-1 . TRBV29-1 CSVADTYNEQFF TGCAGCGTCGCCGACACTTACAATGAGCAGTTCTTC
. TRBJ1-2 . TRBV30 CAWSVDSRLGYTF TGTGCCTGGAGTGTAGATAGTCGTCTTGGCTACACCTTC
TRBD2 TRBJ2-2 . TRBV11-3 CASSGLASTGELFF TGTGCCAGCAGTGGACTAGCTTCCACCGGGGAGCTGTTTTTT
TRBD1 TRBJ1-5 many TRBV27 CASSLGQGNQPQHF TGTGCCAGCAGTTTAGGACAGGGCAATCAGCCCCAGCATTTT
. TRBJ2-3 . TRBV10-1 CASSESAGPTDTQYF TGCGCCAGCAGTGAGTCCGCGGGGCCCACAGATACGCAGTATTTT
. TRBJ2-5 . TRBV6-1 CASSNRETQYF TGTGCCAGCAGCAACAGGGAAACCCAGTACTTC
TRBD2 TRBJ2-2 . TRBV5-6 CASRQGGLGRTGELFF TGTGCCAGCAGACAAGGGGGACTAGGCAGGACCGGGGAGCTGTTTTTT
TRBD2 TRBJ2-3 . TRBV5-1 CASSFSPIRTSGGDTQYF TGCGCCAGCAGCTTCTCCCCCATCCGGACTAGCGGGGGTGATACGCAGTATTTT
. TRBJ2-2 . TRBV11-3 CASSFDYTGELFF TGTGCCAGCAGCTTCGACTACACCGGGGAGCTGTTTTTT
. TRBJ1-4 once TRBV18 CASSPGNLGGNEKLFF TGTGCCAGCTCACCGGGGAACCTTGGGGGGAATGAAAAACTGTTTTTT
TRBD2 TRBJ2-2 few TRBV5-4 CASSSIAGGHTGELFF TGTGCCAGCAGCTCCATAGCGGGAGGGCACACCGGGGAGCTGTTTTTT
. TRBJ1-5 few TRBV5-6 CASSFQGSSNQPQHF TGTGCCAGCAGCTTCCAGGGGTCCTCCAATCAGCCCCAGCATTTT
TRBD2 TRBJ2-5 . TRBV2 CASRRTSGGSGETQYF TGTGCCAGCAGGAGGACTAGCGGGGGGAGTGGGGAGACCCAGTACTTC
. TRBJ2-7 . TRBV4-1 CASSQAGQPLSEQYF TGCGCCAGCAGCCAAGCTGGACAGCCCCTCTCCGAGCAGTACTTC
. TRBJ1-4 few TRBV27 CASRGGKGEKLFF TGTGCCAGCAGGGGGGGCAAGGGTGAAAAACTGTTTTTT
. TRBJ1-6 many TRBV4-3 CASSQARNSPLHF TGCGCCAGCAGCCAAGCCAGGAATTCACCCCTCCACTTT
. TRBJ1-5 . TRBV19 CASSMGSGWYQPQHF TGTGCCAGTAGTATGGGGTCAGGGTGGTATCAGCCCCAGCATTTT
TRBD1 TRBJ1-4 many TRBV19 CASSVDRRSEKLFF TGTGCCAGTAGTGTGGACAGGAGGAGTGAAAAACTGTTTTTT
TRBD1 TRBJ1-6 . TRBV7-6 CASGQGSTYNSPLHF TGTGCCAGCGGACAGGGTTCGACCTATAATTCACCCCTCCACTTT
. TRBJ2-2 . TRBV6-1 CASSDFTDSTGELFF TGTGCCAGCAGTGATTTTACGGACAGCACCGGGGAGCTGTTTTTT
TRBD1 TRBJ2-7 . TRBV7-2 CASSPPGTGIYEQYF TGTGCCAGCAGCCCCCCTGGGACAGGGATATACGAGCAGTACTTC
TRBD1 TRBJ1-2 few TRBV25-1 CASKGWTGRGDGYTF TGTGCCAGCAAAGGCTGGACAGGGCGAGGGGATGGCTACACCTTC
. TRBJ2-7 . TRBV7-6 CASSQTHGGEQYF TGTGCCAGCAGCCAGACTCATGGAGGCGAGCAGTACTTC
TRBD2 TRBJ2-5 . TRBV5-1 CASSLGLAGETQYF TGCGCCAGCAGCCTCGGACTAGCCGGGGAGACCCAGTACTTC
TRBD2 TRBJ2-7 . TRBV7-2 CASSYTLAGGVGEQYF TGTGCCAGCAGTTACACCTTAGCGGGAGGGGTTGGCGAGCAGTACTTC
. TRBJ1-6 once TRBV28 CASSYDLYDFHF TGTGCCAGCAGCTACGACCTTTACGACTTCCACTTT
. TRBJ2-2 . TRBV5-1 CASSLEGVYTGELFF TGCGCCAGCAGCTTAGAGGGAGTCTACACCGGGGAGCTGTTTTTT
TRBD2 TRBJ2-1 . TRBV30 CAGETSDYNEQFF TGTGCCGGCGAGACTAGCGATTACAATGAGCAGTTCTTC
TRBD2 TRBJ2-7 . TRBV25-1 CASSEYRLAGDEQYF TGTGCCAGCAGTGAATATAGGCTTGCGGGGGACGAGCAGTACTTC
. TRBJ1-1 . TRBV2 CASSGAGNTEAFF TGTGCCAGCAGTGGAGCAGGGAACACTGAAGCTTTCTTT
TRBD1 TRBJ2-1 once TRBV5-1 CASRQGASSNNEQFF TGCGCCAGCAGACAGGGGGCCAGTAGCAACAATGAGCAGTTCTTC
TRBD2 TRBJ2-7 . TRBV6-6 CASSPISGGSYEQYF TGTGCCAGCAGCCCCATAAGCGGGGGTTCCTACGAGCAGTACTTC
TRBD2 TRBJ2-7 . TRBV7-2 CASSPGGGWGGEQYF TGTGCCAGCAGCCCCGGGGGGGGCTGGGGGGGTGAGCAGTACTTC
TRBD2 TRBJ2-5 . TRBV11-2 CASSSPGGRGETQYF TGTGCCAGCAGCTCCCCCGGCGGGAGAGGGGAGACCCAGTACTTC
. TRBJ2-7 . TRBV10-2 CASSESLHGEYF TGCGCCAGCAGTGAGTCCTTACACGGCGAGTACTTC
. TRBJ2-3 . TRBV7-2 CASSLVFTDTQYF TGTGCCAGCAGCCTCGTCTTCACAGATACGCAGTATTTT
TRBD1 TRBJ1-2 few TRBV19 CASNDQALKGAGYTF TGTGCCAGTAACGATCAGGCCTTAAAGGGGGCTGGCTACACCTTC
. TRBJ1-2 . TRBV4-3 CASSQSYRDGYTF TGCGCCAGCAGCCAATCGTACAGGGATGGCTACACCTTC
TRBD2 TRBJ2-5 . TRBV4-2 CASSQDYLSGGGETQYF TGTGCCAGCAGCCAAGATTATCTTAGCGGGGGCGGGGAGACCCAGTACTTC
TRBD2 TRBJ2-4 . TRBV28 CASSLPPTSGGYKNIQYF TGTGCCAGCAGTCTTCCCCCGACTAGCGGGGGGTATAAAAACATTCAGTACTTC
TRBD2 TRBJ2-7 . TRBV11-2 CASSSPGLVIYEQYF TGTGCCAGCAGCTCGCCGGGACTAGTAATATACGAGCAGTACTTC
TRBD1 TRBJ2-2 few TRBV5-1 CASSSRQGNTGELFF TGCGCCAGCAGCTCTCGACAGGGGAACACCGGGGAGCTGTTTTTT